A single sample is the source of the 8 T cell receptor beta chains below, sequenced in a study of blood T cell repertoires in COVID-19. Clones were sequenced by immunoSEQ multiplex PCR, and TCRdb holds only the in-frame ones, with some missing. Among about 160,000 clones listed, 84% were seen once. Sample: peripheral blood. The receptors come from a man between 65 and 85 years old with acute or convalescent COVID-19.

The rearrangement uses TRBV10-3 and TRBJ2-3; the match to TRBD2 covers 9 bases. The CDR3 has 13 residues. Per germline, CDR1 ENHRY and CDR2 SYGVKD. Unmatched junction bases numbered 8, after V lost 10 bases and J lost 6 bases. The CDR3 sequence: CATERGAQDTQYF. As DNA, the CDR3 is TGTGCCACCGAGCGGGGGGCACAGGATACGCAGTATTTT.

The chain combines TRBV3-1 (or the pseudogene TRBV3-2) with TRBJ2-7, with 9 bases matching TRBD1. J lost 4 bases, V lost 4 bases, and 5 bases had no gene match. Germline V gene lookup returns CDR1 LGHDT and CDR2 YNNKEL (reference sequence). CDR3 length: 14 amino acids. This CDR3 is CASSPGTGMYEQYF. The CDR3, as DNA: TGTGCCAGCAGCCCCGGGACAGGGATGTACGAGCAGTACTTC.

CDR3 residues: CASKTGATNEKLFF. The CDR3 DNA sequence: TGTGCCAGCAAAACAGGGGCAACTAATGAAAAACTGTTTTTT. This chain links TRBV28 with TRBJ1-4; 7 bases are shared with TRBD1. The trim removed 7 bases at V and 0 bases at J, leaving 2 bases unmatched. This CDR3 is 14 amino acids long. The germline V gene encodes CDR1 MDHEN and CDR2 SYDVKM.

This chain links TRBV24-1 with TRBJ2-7; tentatively, D is TRBD2 (6 bases). The CDR3 loop spans 13 amino acids. Germline-derived CDR1 and CDR2 are KGHDR and SFDVKD. V lost 5 bases to trimming and J lost 3 bases, with 10 bases between them. The CDR3 region is CATSADGSYEQYF. Here the CDR3 DNA reads TGTGCCACCAGTGCCGACGGGAGCTACGAGCAGTACTTC.

About this clone itself: Other DNA sequences of this sample code for an identical CDR3. V usage is TRBV4-2 and J usage is TRBJ2-2; 9 bases are a match to TRBD1. Trimming at V came to 1 base and at J to 0 bases, leaving 0 bases not matched to a gene. The germline V gene encodes CDR1 LGHNA and CDR2 YNFKEQ. The CDR3 loop spans 16 amino acids. CDR3 sequence: CASSQGQGANTGELFF. CDR3 DNA: TGTGCCAGCAGCCAAGGACAGGGGGCGAACACCGGGGAGCTGTTTTTT.

The chain has TRBV5-6 and TRBJ2-7, with TRBD2 identical over 8 bases. CDR3 length equals 15 residues. V shed 4 bases, J shed 5 bases, and the junction held 11 bases outside the gene matches. Germline CDR1 is SGHDT and CDR2 is YYEEEE. The CDR3 bases are TGTGCCAGCAGCCTCATAAGCGGGAGTCGAGACGAGCAGTACTTC. The encoded protein is CASSLISGSRDEQYF. Full variable domain (missing parts from reference TRBV5-6 and TRBJ2-7): DAGVTQSPTHLIKTRGQQVTLRCSPKSGHDTVSWYQQALGQGPQFIFQYYEEEERQRGNFPDRFSGHQFPNYSSELNVNALLLGDSALYLCASSLISGSRDEQYFGPGTRLTVT.

The chain recombines TRBV28 with TRBJ1-6; no definite D call. There are 14 residues in the CDR3. CDR1 and CDR2 (germline): MDHEN, SYDVKM. V lost 7 bases, J lost 4 bases, and 11 bases lay in between. Here the CDR3 reads CASNLIGYNSPLHF. CDR3 coding DNA: TGTGCCAGCAACCTGATCGGTTATAATTCACCCCTCCACTTT.

J is TRBJ2-5 and V is TRBV12-3 or TRBV12-4, with D perhaps TRBD2 (5 bases). This CDR3 is built from 13 residues. V was cut by 0 bases and J by 5 bases, with 7 bases left in between. The CDR3 is CASSLATIETQYF. The CDR3 bases are TGTGCCAGCAGTTTAGCGACTATTGAGACCCAGTACTTC.